This note documents a single T cell receptor beta chain sequence. These data belong to a study of early T cells in non-severe SARS-CoV-2 infection. In TCRdb, the 5' RACE reads were re-called with MiXCR into one record per CDR3 protein. Of under 85,000 distinct CDR3 sequences detected, 5% appear once; the ten largest clones hold less than 9.5%. Per germline, CDR1 SNHLY and CDR2 FYNNEI. V gave up 2 bases and J gave up 1 base, with 14 bases separating them. The length of the CDR3 is 16 residues. The chain employs TRBV2 and TRBJ1-2; D is possibly TRBD1 (6 bases). The TCR comes from an adult who was a healthcare worker with PCR-confirmed SARS-CoV-2 infection or an uninfected control (not recorded which). Sequences were derived from whole blood, sampled at baseline. CDR3 protein: CASSERTADFNYGYTF. Here the CDR3 DNA reads TGTGCCAGCAGTGAACGGACAGCAGACTTTAACTATGGCTACACCTTC. Together with reference TRBV2 and TRBJ1-2, the CDR3 gives the full variable domain: EPEVTQTPSHQVTQMGQEVILRCVPISNHLYFYWYRQILGQKVEFLVSFYNNEISEKSEIFDDQFSVERPDGSNFTLKIRSTKLEDSAMYFCASSERTADFNYGYTFGSGTRLTVV.